This T cell receptor (beta chain) was identified in a study of blood T cell repertoires in COVID-19. Measured with immunoSEQ multiplex PCR; TCRdb has only the in-frame clones, and not every one. The table includes over 200,000 clones, roughly 87% detected once. Trimming left V 2 bases short and J 7 bases short, with 15 bases between. The CDR3 contains 15 residues. Germline V gene lookup returns CDR1 LNHDA and CDR2 SQIVND (reference sequence). The origin of this receptor is a young man with acute COVID-19. The genes are TRBV19 and TRBJ1-5, with D perhaps TRBD1 (5 bases). Material for sequencing was PBMCs or T cells enriched from blood (not recorded which). The CDR3 DNA follows: TGTGCCAGTAGTATATTCAGGGAGGTGCTCCAGCCCCAGCATTTT. Protein: CASSIFREVLQPQHF.